Reported below is one TCR beta chain. Its antigen remains unidentified. At one end, the junction sequence differs from germline, possibly due to a read error. CDR1 and CDR2 are drawn from the germline V gene: SGHAT, FQNNGV. The CDR3 holds 12 amino acids from the cysteine to the phenylalanine. Of the read, only the CDR3 DNA is kept; its 36 bases are in frame from base 1. Healthy HIV-negative adults with no recently reported acute infections or vaccinations were included as donors. Only Caucasian adults living in Nashville, Tennessee, USA were represented among the donors. CD4+ T cells were enriched by magnetic negative selection, after which naive cells were positively selected on CD45RA and the negative fraction was taken as the memory subset. After blood collection by leukapheresis, PBMCs were isolated using Ficoll-Histopaque density gradient centrifugation and then cryopreserved in the vapor phase of liquid nitrogen. Analytical flow cytometry was used to check the purity and quantity of every magnetically sorted T cell population. Genomic DNA was isolated from every sorted fraction and measured by UV absorbance on a Nanodrop 2000c.

Using the deep immunoSEQ assay, multiplex PCR amplified TCR CDR3 regions from genomic DNA. Extracted genomic DNA from each cell subset was distributed evenly across all wells of several immunoSEQ 96-well plates, and each plate was treated as a replicate. For sorted subsets, each replicate PCR was loaded with approximately 190 ng genomic DNA, equivalent to approximately 27,000 T cell genomes. Purified libraries were measured with a Qubit 3.0 fluorometer, size-checked on a Bioanalyzer 2100, and measured again with the KAPA Library Quantification kit. Every immunoSEQ 96-well plate was sequenced on a separate single-read 150-cycle Illumina NextSeq 550 flow cell. The paper's data handling went like this. Because only junctional sequences without quality scores were contained in the immunoSEQ output, filtering matching that applied to full-length reads could not be performed. Sequences were annotated with PyIR, a Python wrapper for IgBLAST v1.9, using IMGT germline references to assign V/J genes and CDR3. Reads were filtered out if the reads had weak V/J assignments (E-value above 1e-6), no CDR3, stop codons, out-of-frame junctions, or ambiguous translated residues. V3J clonotypes were defined as sequences sharing the same inferred V gene, J gene, and CDR3 amino acid sequence. To compute the percentage overlap between repertoires, the number of shared unique clonotypes was divided by the size of the smaller repertoire. RTK rarefaction, the Chao1 estimator, and Recon v2.1 estimates of unobserved clonotypes were used to assess repertoire richness. Generation probabilities for all TCRbeta clonotypes obtained by the gDNA method from a handful of donors were computed using OLGA. What TCRdb holds here is the immuneACCESS table cut down to in-frame rearrangements. Part of the clones is not present; checked against another copy, under half of the missing clones reflect an unresolved V gene, and the others are unexplained. Clone size and V and J calls were adopted from that table, with D and trimming inferred from the DNA. Within this sample are 2,100,000 or so clones, with about 94% of them counted one time only. Roughly 0.13% of the sample lies in the top ten.

This entry is derived from a study of shared clonotypes between healthy human individuals (dated by TCRdb to 2019 to 2021). Study-level background: The cohort comprised a couple of women and a few men aged 18 to 49 years. To increase sequencing depth and limit assay-specific biases, TCR repertoire library preparation and sequencing were carried out by different laboratories using diverse techniques. Per donor, three plates each were used for CD4 naive and CD4 memory, two for CD8 naive, and one for CD8 memory. Blood TCR repertoires of a handful of healthy adults were deeply sequenced to estimate repertoire size and the extent of clonotype sharing between individuals. Per donor, leukapheresis produced somewhere between about 0.85 and 8.9 billion PBMCs.

What the research found in general, with its limitations: Sampling was restricted to blood, and TCR repertoires in tissues likely differ from the TCR repertoires found in blood. Because the study included a small number of donors, the genetic and exposure-history diversity represented was limited. Based on pairwise subsampling, the degree of clonotype sharing among donors was expected to be affected by sequencing depth. Even with the large sequencing depth, rarefaction of the sorted-subset datasets indicated that sequencing was incomplete. Larger estimated clonotype richness was generally found for naive subsets than for memory subsets. Compared with non-shared clonotypes, clonotypes shared by all four sorted-subset donors had higher generation probabilities. Across a few donors, around 5% of naive CD4, approximately 3.5% of naive CD8, about 2.3% of memory CD4, and roughly 0.41% of memory CD8 clonotypes were shared.

The rearranged segments are TRBV11-2 and TRBJ1-2; TRBD1 matches 9 bases in the middle. The receptor's source is a man between 18 and 29 years old in good health. Sample: naive CD4+ T cells sorted from blood. The intended sense of this specimen's cell subset or site label: CD45RA+ positively selected. The CDR3 reads as follows: CASSLATGGAGF. Read as DNA, the sequence is TGTGCCAGCAGCTTAGCCACAGGGGGCGCGGGCTTC.